Below, 6 T cell receptor beta chains from the same sample are listed, as sequenced in a study of blood T cell repertoires in COVID-19 (dated by TCRdb to about 2020). The library was produced with the immunoSEQ multiplex PCR assay. This is the immuneACCESS table as TCRdb keeps it, with only in-frame sequences that have V and J called. A part of the clones is gone; compared with another copy, unresolved V genes explain less than half, and the rest is unexplained. The sample yields about 97,000 clones; 70% to 90% were counted once. The ten largest make up approximately 2% of the sample. Sequencing input: peripheral blood. Receptors were obtained from a man aged 45-65 years with active COVID-19.

V usage is TRBV24-1 and J usage is TRBJ2-3; 8 bases fit TRBD1. Germline V gene sequence: CDR1 KGHDR, CDR2 SFDVKD. V lost 3 bases, J lost 7 bases, and 11 bases stayed unmatched. The CDR3 extends over 16 amino acids. CDR3 sequence reads: CATSDTRQGPLNTQYF. The DNA of the CDR3 is TGTGCCACCAGTGATACCCGACAGGGGCCCCTGAATACGCAGTATTTT.

The chain has TRBV5-4 and TRBJ2-2; tentative D call: TRBD1 (5 bases). Trimming left V 4 bases short and J 6 bases short, with 13 bases between. The germline CDR1 and CDR2 sequences are SGHNT and YYREEE (reference sequence). This CDR3 spans 14 amino acids. CDR3 sequence reads: CASSLDLGPGELFF. CDR3 sequence (DNA): TGTGCCAGCAGCCTGGATTTGGGGCCCGGGGAGCTGTTTTTT.

The chain couples TRBV19 to TRBJ1-5; D gene ambiguous. CDR3 length: 12 residues. CDR1 and CDR2 from the germline V gene are LNHDA and SQIVND (reference sequence). With 7 bases removed from V and 7 bases from J, the gap between germline ends came to 11 bases. CDR3 sequence: CASTETRQPQHF. CDR3 nucleotides: TGTGCCAGTACCGAAACCCGGCAGCCCCAGCATTTT.

CDR3 nucleotides: TGCGCCAGCAGCCCCCCTCCAGCGGGGGGAGGTGAGACCCAGTACTTC. It specifies CASSPPPAGGGETQYF. This chain connects TRBV4-1 to TRBJ2-5; 9 bases agree with TRBD2. Trimming took 4 bases from V and 5 from J; bases not matched to a gene: 11. This CDR3 has 16 residues. CDR1 MGHRA and CDR2 YSYEKL come from the germline V gene.

The chain carries TRBV6-1 and TRBJ2-3; the match to TRBD2 covers 13 bases. The CDR3 sequence is 16 residues long. Germline assignment: CDR1 MNHNS and CDR2 SASEGT. The V and J ends lost 3 bases and 2 bases, in that order; junction bases with no gene match: 2. CDR3 DNA: TGTGCCAGCAGTGAGGGACTAGCGGGGCCCACAGATACGCAGTATTTT. Its protein is CASSEGLAGPTDTQYF.

The rearrangement joins TRBV18 to TRBJ2-2; 7 bases match TRBD2. The CDR3 contains 15 residues. Trimming removed 6 bases from V and 5 bases from J; junction bases left unmatched: 9. Germline V CDR1 and CDR2: KGHSH, LQKENI. The CDR3 DNA is TGTGCCAGCTCCCTCGGCGGCGGGGGAACCGGGGAGCTGTTTTTT. Translating gives CASSLGGGGTGELFF.